A single sample is the source of the 26 T cell receptor beta chains below, sequenced in a study of response to subunit inactivated influenza vaccine. TCRdb re-called the RT-PCR reads through MiXCR, storing one row per CDR3 protein. The data show 500,000 to 600,000 distinct CDR3 sequences, with 15% to 20% seen just once and roughly 3.1% held by the top ten. The sequencing here drew on CD4+ T cells sorted from PBMCs, taken about 23 months after vaccination. These receptors were taken from a man between 50 and 69 years old who received an inactivated influenza vaccine.

This clonotype has just a few counts. V gene TRBV28 combines with J gene TRBJ2-1; tentatively, D is TRBD1 (6 bases). Trimming removed 5 bases from V and 6 bases from J, with 11 bases in between. CDR3 length equals 13 residues. The germline CDR1 and CDR2 sequences are MDHEN and SYDVKM. The CDR3: CASSTGQRNEQFF. The DNA for the CDR3 is TGTGCCAGCAGTACGGGACAACGCAATGAGCAGTTCTTC.

This clonotype was seen many times. V usage is TRBV29-1 and J usage is TRBJ2-1; a weak D match, TRBD1 (6 bases). This CDR3 is built from 13 residues. The V gene lost 6 bases and the J gene lost 3 bases, with 12 bases spanning the gap. CDR1 and CDR2 (germline): SQVTM, ANQGSEA. CDR3 amino acids: CSVSGQSYNEQFF. CDR3 DNA: TGCAGCGTCTCCGGACAGAGCTACAATGAGCAGTTCTTC.

This clonotype has a handful of counts. The V call is TRBV15, the J call TRBJ1-2; D not resolved. V lost 0 bases and J lost 2, with 13 bases in between. Germline V CDR1 and CDR2: LNHNV, YYDKDF (reference sequence). The CDR3 sequence is 16 residues long. Written as DNA, the CDR3 is TGTGCCACCAGCAGAGATGAGAAAGGCTGGAACTATGGCTACACCTTC. Encoded protein: CATSRDEKGWNYGYTF.

This clonotype has just a few counts. This chain connects TRBV20-1 to TRBJ1-5; unclear D gene. The V end was cut by 7 bases, the J end by 5 bases, with 21 bases between. Germline loops: CDR1 DFQATT, CDR2 SNEGSKA (reference sequence). The CDR3 is 15 residues long. The CDR3 DNA follows: TGCAGTGTCACAGATGAAGGGCTCCATGATCAGCCCCAGCATTTT. Translating it yields CSVTDEGLHDQPQHF.

The chain has TRBV29-1 and TRBJ2-5; 8 nucleotides match TRBD2. The CDR3 loop spans 12 amino acids. Germline loops: CDR1 SQVTM, CDR2 ANQGSEA. V dropped 3 bases and J dropped 5; count of bases not matched to a gene: 2. CDR3 coding DNA: TGCAGCGTTGAGACTAGCGTTGAGACCCAGTACTTC. Translation: CSVETSVETQYF.

Only a few counts were recorded for this clonotype. The rearrangement joins TRBV5-5 to TRBJ2-1; TRBD2 might be the D (6 bases). The V end lost 0 bases, the J end lost 0 bases, and 10 bases lay between the germline ends. The CDR3 is 16 amino acids. Germline V gene lookup returns CDR1 SGHKS and CDR2 YYEKEE (reference sequence). CDR3 residues: CASSLDGDSSYNEQFF. Here the CDR3 DNA reads TGTGCCAGCAGCTTGGATGGGGACTCCTCCTACAATGAGCAGTTCTTC.

V and J are TRBV20-1 and TRBJ1-3; D not certain. CDR1 DFQATT and CDR2 SNEGSKA come from the germline V gene (reference sequence). V lost 2 bases and J 0 bases, leaving 11 bases between the germline ends. CDR3 length equals 15 residues. DNA of the CDR3: TGCAGTGCTAGAAACCTCGCCAGCTCTGGAAACACCATATATTTT. Its protein is CSARNLASSGNTIYF.

The J gene is TRBJ1-1, the V gene TRBV5-1, with 7 bases that match TRBD1. Germline lookup yields CDR1 SGHRS and CDR2 YFSETQ. The CDR3 consists of 15 residues. Unmatched junction bases numbered 7, after V lost 4 bases and J lost 1 base. CDR3 sequence: CASSAQTGTNTEAFF. CDR3 DNA sequence: TGCGCCAGCAGCGCCCAGACAGGGACGAACACTGAAGCTTTCTTT.

For this clonotype: Sequence at one end of the junction differs from germline and may be a read error. J is TRBJ2-1 and V is TRBV20-1, with D possibly being TRBD1 (6 bases). This CDR3 is 12 amino acids long. Looked up from germline, CDR1 is DFQATT and CDR2 is SNEGSKA (reference sequence). The CDR3 DNA is TGCAGTGCCAGAGCAGGGGTTTATGAGCAGTTCTTC. Residues: CSARAGVYEQFF.

The table lists this clonotype with a few counts. CDR3 bases: TGTGCCAGCAGCCGACAGGGAATCGCCTACGAGCAGTACTTC. Its protein product is CASSRQGIAYEQYF. The gene calls are TRBV3-1 and TRBJ2-7; 7 bases match TRBD1. The CDR3 has 14 amino acids. V lost 4 bases to trimming and J lost 2 bases; unmatched junction nucleotides: 5. Germline V CDR1 and CDR2: LGHDT, YNNKEL (reference sequence).

The rearrangement links TRBV29-1 to TRBJ1-1, with 7 bases aligning to TRBD1. J lost 0 bases, V lost 1 base, and 5 bases had no gene match. The CDR3 contains 15 residues. Germline assignment: CDR1 SQVTM and CDR2 ANQGSEA. The CDR3 here is CSVEVQGIMNTEAFF. The CDR3 region has the DNA TGCAGCGTTGAAGTACAGGGGATCATGAACACTGAAGCTTTCTTT.

A few counts support this clonotype. The V call is TRBV12-3 or TRBV12-4, the J call TRBJ1-1, with D perhaps TRBD1 (5 bases). This CDR3 spans 13 amino acids. V lost 5 bases and J lost 2, with 9 bases in between. The CDR3 sequence: CASSRDFNTEAFF. As DNA, the CDR3 is TGTGCCAGCAGTAGGGACTTCAACACTGAAGCTTTCTTT.

This clonotype was seen a handful of times. The chain is built from TRBV24-1 and TRBJ1-5; the D gene is possibly TRBD1 (5 bases). Germline V gene sequence: CDR1 KGHDR, CDR2 SFDVKD. Trimming removed 4 bases at V and 6 bases at J, with 12 bases between. CDR3 length equals 14 residues. The CDR3 DNA reads TGTGCCACCAGTGACCCGACAGTATCTCAGCCCCAGCATTTT. Protein product: CATSDPTVSQPQHF.

CDR3 sequence reads: CASSLGYRWQGTNTGELFF. Here the CDR3 DNA reads TGCGCCAGCAGCCTGGGGTACCGGTGGCAGGGTACGAACACCGGGGAGCTGTTTTTT. The chain joins TRBV5-1 to TRBJ2-2; maybe TRBD1 (5 bases). Trimming pared 4 bases from V and 0 bases from J, leaving 22 bases between. The CDR3 spans 19 residues. The germline CDR1 and CDR2 sequences are SGHRS and YFSETQ.

This clonotype was recorded at least ten times. V and J are TRBV29-1 and TRBJ2-1; D perhaps matches TRBD1 (5 bases). V dropped 5 bases and J dropped 8 bases, with 16 bases sitting between them. CDR3 size: 13 residues. Germline CDR1 SQVTM, CDR2 ANQGSEA. The chain's CDR3 is CSVLQGGVDEQFF. Here the CDR3 DNA reads TGCAGCGTTTTGCAGGGTGGGGTGGATGAGCAGTTCTTC.

This clonotype came up many times. CDR3 bases: TGTGCCAGCTCTGGGGCGTCTAAAAACATTCAGTACTTC. It is translated as CASSGASKNIQYF. The rearrangement joins TRBV7-2 to TRBJ2-4; D is perhaps TRBD1 (5 bases). This CDR3 is built from 13 residues. The V and J ends lost 8 bases and 4 bases respectively, with 12 bases between them. Germline V lookup: CDR1 SGHTA, CDR2 FQGNSA.

This rearrangement joins TRBV5-1 to TRBJ2-7; 7 nucleotides agree with TRBD1. The V and J ends lost 0 bases and 9 bases, in that order; junction bases with no gene match: 12. The CDR3 loop spans 15 amino acids. Germline CDR1 reads SGHRS; CDR2 reads YFSETQ. CDR3 loop: CASSLDGQAAPGQYF. Written as DNA, the CDR3 is TGCGCCAGCAGCTTGGATGGACAGGCCGCCCCAGGGCAGTACTTC. Complete variable domain (other parts from reference TRBV5-1 and TRBJ2-7): KAGVTQTPRYLIKTRGQQVTLSCSPISGHRSVSWYQQTPGQGLQFLFEYFSETQRNKGNFPGRFSGRQFSNSRSEMNVSTLELGDSALYLCASSLDGQAAPGQYFGPGTRLTVT.

V and J are TRBV6-6 and TRBJ2-2; D possibly corresponds to TRBD2 (5 bases). Trimming removed 6 bases at V and 7 bases at J, with 12 bases between. The CDR3 totals 13 residues. Germline CDR1 MNHNY, CDR2 SVGAGI (reference sequence). DNA for the CDR3: TGTGCCAGCAGCCAAACTCGGGGCGGGGAGCTGTTTTTT. Encoded protein: CASSQTRGGELFF.

A few counts support this clonotype. The rearrangement joins TRBV25-1 to TRBJ2-5; maybe TRBD2 (6 bases). Germline V gene sequence: CDR1 MGHDK, CDR2 SYGVNS. V gave up 1 base and J gave up 5 bases, with 14 bases separating them. The CDR3 loop spans 15 amino acids. Written as DNA, the CDR3 is TGTGCCAGCAGTGAATCCCCTTCGGGAGTCGAGACCCAGTACTTC. It yields the protein CASSESPSGVETQYF.

This clonotype was detected a few times. This chain uses TRBV12-3 or TRBV12-4 with TRBJ2-1; 8 bases map to TRBD2. This CDR3 is built from 15 residues. V shed 2 bases and J 8 bases; nucleotides not matched to a gene: 8. This CDR3 is CASSLFGGRSDEQFF. CDR3 in DNA: TGTGCCAGCAGTTTATTTGGCGGGAGGTCTGATGAGCAGTTCTTC.

The chain uses TRBV20-1 and TRBJ2-5; D possibly matches TRBD1 or TRBD2 (6 bases each). V was cut by 5 bases and J by 1 base, with 14 bases left in between. The CDR3 sequence is 14 residues long. Per the germline V gene, CDR1 is DFQATT and CDR2 is SNEGSKA (reference sequence). The CDR3 DNA reads TGCAGTGCTTATAAAGGGGGAGGCCAAGAGACCCAGTACTTC. This codes for CSAYKGGGQETQYF.

This rearrangement joins TRBV10-3 to TRBJ2-2; D gene uncertain. V lost 3 bases and J 8 bases, leaving 13 bases between the germline ends. The CDR3 runs 14 residues. Germline CDR1 reads ENHRY; CDR2 reads SYGVKD. CDR3 DNA: TGTGCCATCAGTGAATCACTGAAAGGAGGGGAGCTGTTTTTT. Its translation is CAISESLKGGELFF.

The rearrangement links TRBV4-2 to TRBJ2-3; D possibly corresponds to TRBD2 (6 bases). V lost 0 bases and J 4 bases, leaving 23 bases between the germline ends. CDR1 is LGHNA, CDR2 YNFKEQ, per germline. The CDR3 covers 19 residues. CDR3 region: CASSQDLGASGRGSDTQYF. The CDR3 coding sequence is TGTGCCAGCAGCCAAGATCTCGGTGCGTCCGGGAGAGGTTCAGATACGCAGTATTTT.

V and J are TRBV20-1 and TRBJ2-7; TRBD1 agrees at 9 bases. Germline CDR1 is DFQATT and CDR2 is SNEGSKA (reference sequence). Germline trimming cut 7 bases from V and 2 bases from J; bases unmatched to any gene: 6. The CDR3 runs 13 residues. CDR3: CSVPGQGTYEQYF. CDR3 coding DNA: TGCAGTGTTCCGGGACAGGGAACCTACGAGCAGTACTTC.

A note on this clonotype: Possible read error: a much larger clone is one base away. CDR3 amino acids: CASSFGQVTDTQYF. In DNA form, the CDR3 reads TGTGCCAGCAGCTTCGGACAGGTCACAGATACGCAGTATTTT. The chain carries TRBV7-9 and TRBJ2-3; 7 bases agree with TRBD1. The CDR3 extends over 14 amino acids. Germline CDR1 is SEHNR and CDR2 is FQNEAQ (reference sequence). With V trimmed by 3 bases and J by 2 bases, 2 bases remained unmatched.

This chain uses TRBV12-3 or TRBV12-4 with TRBJ1-3; 7 nucleotides agree with TRBD1. V trimming: 8 bases; J trimming: 1 base; junction bases outside the gene matches: 2. CDR3 length: 13 residues. CDR3 in DNA: TGTGCCAGCGACAGGGATTCTGGAAACACCATATATTTT. As protein: CASDRDSGNTIYF.